Given below is one T cell receptor beta chain in context. This clonotype was seen at least ten times. Its target antigen remains unknown. No base quality information exists; no much larger clone differs at one position. A patient counted as having stable hyperthyroidism if there was no progression to ophthalmopathy within 18 months of follow-up. Hyperthyroidism patients were newly diagnosed, with disease duration under 2 months, and aged 18 to 65 years. Anyone with other autoimmune diseases, uncontrolled infections, pregnancy or lactation was excluded from the study. Clinical symptoms, serum thyroxine, TRAb, thyroid ultrasound and orbital computed tomography formed the basis of the diagnosis. PBMCs were isolated from 7.5 to 10 ml of fresh peripheral blood by Ficoll-Paque density gradient centrifugation. Total RNA was extracted using Trizol reagent, and RNA quality was checked on an Agilent 2100 Bioanalyzer.

CDR1 and CDR2 are drawn from the germline V gene: LGHNT, FRNRAP. The CDR3 holds 17 amino acids from the cysteine to the phenylalanine. Only the CDR3 DNA stays, 51 bases, in frame from base 1. Clipping removes 2 bases from V and 1 base from J, with 10 as the unmatched junction base count. The sample comes from a study of Graves' ophthalmopathy and Graves' hyperthyroidism (dated by TCRdb to the late 2010s). For context, the study as a whole: Peripheral blood was collected before any treatment was given, at the time of initial diagnosis. The study used signatures of the TCR beta repertoire to tell Graves' ophthalmopathy apart from Graves' hyperthyroidism and to predict which patients would progress to ophthalmopathy. In total, some 140 blood samples were TCR-sequenced: some 40 ophthalmopathy, roughly 80 hyperthyroidism and approximately 17 hyperthyroidism-to-ophthalmopathy patients. To explore V-J signatures distinguishing ophthalmopathy from hyperthyroidism, a discovery set of around 100 patients (about 41 ophthalmopathy, 55 to 60 stable hyperthyroidism) was enrolled. An independent validation cohort comprised 18 to 20 hyperthyroidism patients and some 16 patients who later progressed from hyperthyroidism to ophthalmopathy. T-cell repertoires of thyroid tissue and blood were compared in over five hyperthyroidism patients. Following sampling, methimazole starting at 30 mg daily was administered to hyperthyroidism patients, and high-dose intravenous methylprednisolone was administered to ophthalmopathy patients.

Overall study results and their limits: In validation, the model predicted ophthalmopathy progression with nearly 71% sensitivity and around 72% specificity; 12 predicted patients were CT-confirmed with GO in a median of approximately 6.5 months. In cross-validation, the 13-signature model distinguished ophthalmopathy from stable hyperthyroidism with 85% to 90% sensitivity and approximately 81% specificity, and in the test set the corresponding values were approximately 79% and 70%. No statistical method was used to set the sample size in advance, and the investigators knew which group each participant was assigned to. Among expanded thyroid clonotypes with frequency above 0.001, most also showed up in blood, which suggests that blood repertoires may reflect the thyroid immune response.

For repertoire sequencing, the TCR beta CDR3 regions were amplified from RNA transcripts. The first round was an RT-PCR using HTBI primers with the Qiagen OneStep RT-PCR kit, and this first round was followed by a second-round multiplex PCR, then size selection and purification. Libraries were sequenced paired-end with 100 bp reads on an Illumina HiSeq2000. In the authors' own workflow: SOAPnuke was used for read processing, and reads with adapters, uncalled bases, a mean Phred below 15, or no exact constant-primer or identifier match were discarded. COPE v1.2.5 was used to merge the high-quality paired reads. Each unique nucleotide sequence was treated as a clonotype, and MiTCR v1.1 was used to align the clonotypes to the IMGT TRB V, D and J references. The analysis was limited to V-J combinations with a frequency above 0.0001, which together covered over 98% of repertoires. For each V-J combination, a TCR clonal expansion and chaos score was defined as F50 clonal expansion divided by the chaos observed in the TCRdist matrix. Welch's t-statistics and random forest were used to reduce features to 10 to 15 V-J combinations, which were fed into a naive Bayes classifier. The Morisita-Horn index was used to measure how similar the thyroid and blood repertoires were. TCRdb ran its own pipeline on the public reads, namely fastp trimming at Q25 and MiXCR clone calling, and kept in-frame beta chains. Each entry is one CDR3 protein sequence, shown with its most common DNA and genes. Here the V and J calls rest on TCRdb's processing, not on the authors' analysis. The sample has a few hundred thousand distinct CDR3 sequences on record, about a sixth of them singletons. The top ten clones comprise roughly 2.4% of the sample.

Sequencing was performed on peripheral blood. The receptor was derived from an adult woman with stable Graves' hyperthyroidism. The chain is made from TRBV12-5 and TRBJ2-7; TRBD1 lines up with 8 middle nucleotides. The nucleotide sequence is TGTGCTAGTGGTTTGTTGCTCACAGACAGGGGATCCTACGAGCAGTACTTC. This sequence encodes CASGLLLTDRGSYEQYF.